These T cell receptor beta chains were read from a single sample in a study of blood T cells in healthy people across ages. TCRdb re-called the 5' RACE reads through MiXCR, storing one row per CDR3 protein. In the table there are some 550,000 distinct CDR3 sequences, about 45% of which are singletons. The specimen was blood. Receptor source: a man at least 80 years old in good health. The CDR3 runs from the conserved cysteine through the conserved F or W. The D gene is left open where the match is weak. Not every row has a clone size; where given, it reads once, few, many or a size class.

CDR3 protein: CASSVGPGAVGNYGYTF
CDR3 DNA: TGTGCCAGCAGCGTAGGCCCAGGGGCCGTCGGTAACTATGGCTACACCTTC
J gene: TRBJ1-2
V gene: TRBV9
clone size: few
D gene: .

CDR3 protein: CSATKTGAGNQPQHF
CDR3 DNA: TGCAGTGCTACCAAGACAGGGGCCGGCAATCAGCCCCAGCATTTT
J gene: TRBJ1-5
V gene: TRBV20-1
clone size: .
D gene: TRBD1

CDR3 protein: CASSYADYGYTF
CDR3 DNA: TGTGCCAGCAGTTATGCAGACTATGGCTACACCTTC
J gene: TRBJ1-2
V gene: TRBV28
clone size: .
D gene: .

CDR3 protein: CATSRDRTGGIEQFF
CDR3 DNA: TGTGCCACCAGCAGAGATCGGACAGGGGGAATTGAGCAGTTCTTC
J gene: TRBJ2-1
V gene: TRBV15
clone size: few
D gene: TRBD1

CDR3 protein: CASSRRTGTGSGGANVLTF
CDR3 DNA: TGTGCCAGCAGCCGTCGAACCGGGACAGGGAGCGGTGGGGCCAACGTCCTGACTTTC
J gene: TRBJ2-6
V gene: TRBV12-3/TRBV12-4
clone size: .
D gene: TRBD1

CDR3 protein: CASSLGQGSGTDTQYF
CDR3 DNA: TGCGCCAGCAGCTTGGGACAGGGAAGTGGCACAGATACGCAGTATTTT
J gene: TRBJ2-3
V gene: TRBV5-1
clone size: .
D gene: TRBD1

CDR3 protein: CASSVTSGGIDTQYF
CDR3 DNA: TGTGCCAGCAGTGTTACTAGCGGGGGAATAGATACGCAGTATTTT
J gene: TRBJ2-3
V gene: TRBV2
clone size: .
D gene: TRBD2

CDR3 protein: CSGAVAGDYEQYF
CDR3 DNA: TGCAGTGGAGCGGTGGCAGGGGACTACGAGCAGTACTTT
J gene: TRBJ2-4
V gene: TRBV20-1
clone size: .
D gene: .

CDR3 protein: CSVRPLNMNPEAFF
CDR3 DNA: TGCAGCGTTCGGCCGCTGAATATGAACCCTGAAGCTTTCTTT
J gene: TRBJ1-1
V gene: TRBV29-1
clone size: .
D gene: .

CDR3 protein: CASSAGGPQETQYF
CDR3 DNA: TGTGCCAGCAGTGCGGGGGGGCCCCAAGAGACCCAGTACTTC
J gene: TRBJ2-5
V gene: TRBV2
clone size: .
D gene: TRBD2

CDR3 protein: CASSYRENQPQHF
CDR3 DNA: TGTGCCAGCAGTTACCGGGAAAATCAGCCCCAGCATTTT
J gene: TRBJ1-5
V gene: TRBV6-2/TRBV6-3
clone size: .
D gene: .

CDR3 protein: CASSERRGSTEQYF
CDR3 DNA: TGTGCCAGCAGTGAACGCAGGGGGTCTACCGAGCAGTACTTC
J gene: TRBJ2-7
V gene: TRBV2
clone size: .
D gene: TRBD1

CDR3 protein: CASSSNQGYEQYF
CDR3 DNA: TGTGCCAGCAGTTCCAACCAGGGGTACGAGCAGTACTTC
J gene: TRBJ2-7
V gene: TRBV7-2
clone size: .
D gene: .

CDR3 protein: CATSDLKEQFF
CDR3 DNA: TGTGCCACCAGTGATTTGAAGGAGCAGTTCTTC
J gene: TRBJ2-1
V gene: TRBV24-1
clone size: few
D gene: .

CDR3 protein: CASSFNTGTGSYNEQFF
CDR3 DNA: TGTGCCAGCAGCTTCAATACCGGGACAGGTTCCTACAATGAGCAGTTCTTC
J gene: TRBJ2-1
V gene: TRBV7-6
clone size: .
D gene: TRBD1

CDR3 protein: CSARGQTFNEQFF
CDR3 DNA: TGCAGTGCTAGAGGTCAGACGTTCAATGAGCAGTTCTTC
J gene: TRBJ2-1
V gene: TRBV20-1
clone size: few
D gene: .

CDR3 protein: CASSSQLGEAFF
CDR3 DNA: TGTGCCAGCAGCTCCCAATTGGGGGAAGCTTTCTTT
J gene: TRBJ1-1
V gene: TRBV7-2
clone size: .
D gene: .

CDR3 protein: CSASVGIPLGTNEKLFF
CDR3 DNA: TGCAGTGCTAGCGTTGGGATTCCCCTGGGAACTAATGAAAAACTGTTTTTT
J gene: TRBJ1-4
V gene: TRBV20-1
clone size: .
D gene: .

CDR3 protein: CASSRNRGADTQYF
CDR3 DNA: TGCGCCAGCAGCCGGAACAGGGGAGCAGATACGCAGTATTTT
J gene: TRBJ2-3
V gene: TRBV4-1
clone size: few
D gene: TRBD1

CDR3 protein: CASSQDFGESTDTQYF
CDR3 DNA: TGTGCCAGCAGCCAAGATTTCGGGGAAAGCACAGATACGCAGTATTTT
J gene: TRBJ2-3
V gene: TRBV4-2
clone size: .
D gene: .

CDR3 protein: CASSPTGTKQYF
CDR3 DNA: TGCGCCAGCAGTCCGACAGGGACGAAGCAGTACTTC
J gene: TRBJ2-7
V gene: TRBV5-1
clone size: few
D gene: TRBD1

CDR3 protein: CASSFGLAGVSTDTQYF
CDR3 DNA: TGTGCCAGCAGCTTTGGTCTAGCGGGAGTAAGCACAGATACGCAGTATTTT
J gene: TRBJ2-3
V gene: TRBV7-3
clone size: .
D gene: TRBD2

CDR3 protein: CASSLVGGRRDSGAFF
CDR3 DNA: TGTGCCAGCAGCTTAGTGGGAGGGCGCAGGGACTCCGGAGCTTTCTTT
J gene: TRBJ1-1
V gene: TRBV7-2
clone size: once
D gene: .

CDR3 protein: CTSNTLPDATNEKLFF
CDR3 DNA: TGTACCAGCAACACACTTCCAGATGCAACTAATGAAAAACTGTTTTTT
J gene: TRBJ1-4
V gene: TRBV5-5
clone size: once
D gene: .

CDR3 protein: CASSGQGWRNQPQHF
CDR3 DNA: TGTGCCAGCAGTGGGCAGGGATGGCGCAATCAGCCCCAGCATTTT
J gene: TRBJ1-5
V gene: TRBV6-6
clone size: few
D gene: .

CDR3 protein: CAISSTPTGYQETQYF
CDR3 DNA: TGTGCCATCAGTTCCACCCCTACAGGGTACCAAGAGACCCAGTACTTC
J gene: TRBJ2-5
V gene: TRBV10-3
clone size: .
D gene: .

CDR3 protein: CASSKRLSQETQYF
CDR3 DNA: TGTGCCAGCAGCAAACGACTAAGCCAAGAGACCCAGTACTTC
J gene: TRBJ2-5
V gene: TRBV9
clone size: .
D gene: .

CDR3 protein: CASTLNARTSGQGTQYF
CDR3 DNA: TGTGCCAGCACCCTCAATGCGCGGACTAGCGGGCAAGGGACCCAGTACTTC
J gene: TRBJ2-5
V gene: TRBV2
clone size: .
D gene: TRBD2

CDR3 protein: CASSIYYEQYF
CDR3 DNA: TGTGCCAGCAGTATTTACTACGAGCAGTACTTC
J gene: TRBJ2-7
V gene: TRBV12-3/TRBV12-4
clone size: few
D gene: .

CDR3 protein: CASSHLTSGNAYEQYF
CDR3 DNA: TGTGCCAGCAGCCATCTCACTAGCGGTAATGCCTACGAGCAGTACTTC
J gene: TRBJ2-7
V gene: TRBV3-1
clone size: .
D gene: TRBD2

CDR3 protein: CASSQASVGIANTGELFF
CDR3 DNA: TGTGCCAGCAGCCAAGCCTCGGTGGGAATTGCGAACACCGGGGAGCTGTTTTTT
J gene: TRBJ2-2
V gene: TRBV3-1
clone size: once
D gene: .

CDR3 protein: CASTQGVVDTEAFF
CDR3 DNA: TGTGCCAGCACACAGGGGGTAGTCGACACTGAAGCTTTCTTT
J gene: TRBJ1-1
V gene: TRBV3-1
clone size: few
D gene: TRBD1

CDR3 protein: CASSAAHPYKEQFF
CDR3 DNA: TGTGCCAGCAGTGCGGCGCACCCCTACAAGGAGCAGTTCTTC
J gene: TRBJ2-1
V gene: TRBV6-5
clone size: .
D gene: .

CDR3 protein: CASSLASDSISRSEQFF
CDR3 DNA: TGTGCCAGCAGTTTAGCCTCGGACTCTATCTCCCGTAGTGAGCAGTTCTTC
J gene: TRBJ2-1
V gene: TRBV6-2/TRBV6-3
clone size: .
D gene: .

CDR3 protein: CASNRGDWRSTDTQYF
CDR3 DNA: TGTGCCAGCAACCGAGGGGACTGGCGGAGCACAGATACGCAGTATTTT
J gene: TRBJ2-3
V gene: TRBV7-9
clone size: .
D gene: .